Listed below are T cell receptor beta chains from one sample, sequenced in a study of cytomegalovirus exposure and HLA in healthy donors. Produced via immunoSEQ multiplex PCR; TCRdb's table is partial and in-frame only. The sample has some 170,000 clones; about 9% are singletons. Source material: PBMCs. These receptor sequences come from a woman aged 25-40 years in good health and CMV-seropositive. Both conserved end residues are part of each CDR3. The D gene is left open where the match is weak. Clone size, where shown, is once, few, many, or a class for clones that have expanded.

>TRBD1|TRBV9|TRBJ1-1|.
TGTGCCAGCAGCCGACTGGGTAGGGGGCGGATGAACACTGAAGCTTTCTTT
CASSRLGRGRMNTEAFF
>TRBD2|TRBV7-9|TRBJ2-4|.
TGTGCCAGCAGCTCTCCCCGGGGGGATGAGAAAGGCAAAAACATTCAGTACTTC
CASSSPRGDEKGKNIQYF
>TRBD1|TRBV18|TRBJ2-7|few
TGTGCCAGCTCACCTCCCGGGACAGAGTACGAGCAGTACTTC
CASSPPGTEYEQYF
>.|TRBV5-1|TRBJ2-1|.
TGCGCCAGCAGCGGAGGGCGGGATTACAATGAGCAGTTCTTC
CASSGGRDYNEQFF
>TRBD1|TRBV30|TRBJ1-1|few
TGTGCCTGGAGTAGGGGGCCGGTGAACACTGAAGCTTTCTTT
CAWSRGPVNTEAFF
>.|TRBV11-2|TRBJ1-3|few
TGTGCCAGCAGCCAAGAGCCAACTGGAAACACCATATATTTT
CASSQEPTGNTIYF
>TRBD1|TRBV11-3|TRBJ2-7|.
TGTGCCTCAGGACAGGGTTCGTACGAGCAGTACTTC
CASGQGSYEQYF
>.|TRBV30|TRBJ1-2|few
TGTGCCTGGAGTGGGAGGAACTATGGCTACACCTTC
CAWSGRNYGYTF
>.|TRBV30|TRBJ1-3|few
TGTGCCTGGAGTGTGGGGAGATCTGGAAACACCATATATTTT
CAWSVGRSGNTIYF
>.|TRBV2|TRBJ1-2|few
TGTGCCAGCAGTGGGGTGGGAACAGGGTATGGCTACACCTTC
CASSGVGTGYGYTF
>.|TRBV2|TRBJ2-7|.
TGTGCCAGCAGTGAGCCCCGGGACTTCCCCCGTTACGAGCAGTACTTC
CASSEPRDFPRYEQYF
>TRBD1|TRBV2|TRBJ2-1|.
TGTGCCGGATCCGGGACAGGGGTCAATGAGCAGTTCTTC
CAGSGTGVNEQFF
>.|TRBV5-1|TRBJ1-2|.
TGCGCCAGCAGCTTTGGCCCCCGGACAGCCGAGCGGAGCTACACCTTC
CASSFGPRTAERSYTF
>.|TRBV25-1|TRBJ2-7|few
TGTGCCAGCAGCCCCTTGAGCGAGCAGTACTTC
CASSPLSEQYF
>.|TRBV5-1|TRBJ2-3|.
TGCGCCAGCAGCCCGGAGGGCACAGATACGCAGTATTTT
CASSPEGTDTQYF
>.|TRBV27|TRBJ2-2|.
TGTGCCAGCAAGACACTCACCGGGGAGCTGTTTTTT
CASKTLTGELFF
>TRBD1|TRBV10-2|TRBJ1-5|.
TGCGCCAGCAGTGAGTGGGGCTCAGGGGGGAATCAGCCCCAGCATTTT
CASSEWGSGGNQPQHF
>.|TRBV5-1|TRBJ2-3|few
TGCGCCAGCAGGGTGCGTGCGTTTCGAACAGATACGCAGTATTTT
CASRVRAFRTDTQYF
>.|TRBV13|TRBJ1-3|few
TGTGCCAGCAGCTTAGTAGGGGGAGCTGGAAACACCATATATTTT
CASSLVGGAGNTIYF
>.|TRBV15|TRBJ1-2|.
TGTGCCACCAGCTTTAACCCGGGACAAGCATTCTATGGCTACACCTTC
CATSFNPGQAFYGYTF
>TRBD1|TRBV19|TRBJ1-5|.
TGTGCCAGTAGTGACCGGGGGACAGGGAGTTTTGGTCAGCCCCAGCATTTT
CASSDRGTGSFGQPQHF
>.|TRBV25-1|TRBJ2-7|.
TGTGCCAGCAGGAACCGGAGGGGCCCCTACGAGCAGTACTTC
CASRNRRGPYEQYF
>.|TRBV9|TRBJ2-3|few
TGTGCCAGCAGCGTTTTTTCGACAGGCACAGATACGCAGTATTTT
CASSVFSTGTDTQYF
>.|TRBV2|TRBJ2-3|few
TGTGCCAGCGGAGGACGTGTTAGCACAGATACGCAGTATTTT
CASGGRVSTDTQYF
>TRBD1|TRBV5-1|TRBJ2-1|few
TGCGCCAGCAGCTCCCCGCCGGGACAGGTGTACAATGAGCAGTTCTTC
CASSSPPGQVYNEQFF
>TRBD1|TRBV27|TRBJ1-1|.
TGTGCCAGCAGTCCCGGGACAGGGAAGGCGAAGAACACTGAAGCTTTCTTT
CASSPGTGKAKNTEAFF
>TRBD1|TRBV10-1|TRBJ2-7|few
TGCGCCAGCAGTGATCAGGGGACAGCTTACCCCTACGAGCAGTACTTC
CASSDQGTAYPYEQYF